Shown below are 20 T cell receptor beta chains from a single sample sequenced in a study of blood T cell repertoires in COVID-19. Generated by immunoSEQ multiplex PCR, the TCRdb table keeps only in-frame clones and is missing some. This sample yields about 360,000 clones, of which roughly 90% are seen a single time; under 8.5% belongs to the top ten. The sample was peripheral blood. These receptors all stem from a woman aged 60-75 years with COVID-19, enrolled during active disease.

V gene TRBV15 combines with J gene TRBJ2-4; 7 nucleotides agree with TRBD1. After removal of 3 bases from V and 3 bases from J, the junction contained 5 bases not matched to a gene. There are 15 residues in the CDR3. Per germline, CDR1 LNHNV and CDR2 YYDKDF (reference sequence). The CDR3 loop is CATSREGTVKNIQYF. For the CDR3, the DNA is TGTGCCACCAGCAGGGAAGGGACAGTCAAAAACATTCAGTACTTC. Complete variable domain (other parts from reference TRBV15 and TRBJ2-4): DAMVIQNPRYQVTQFGKPVTLSCSQTLNHNVMYWYQQKSSQAPKLLFHYYDKDFNNEADTPDNFQSRRPNTSFCFLDIRSPGLGDTAMYLCATSREGTVKNIQYFGAGTRLSVL.

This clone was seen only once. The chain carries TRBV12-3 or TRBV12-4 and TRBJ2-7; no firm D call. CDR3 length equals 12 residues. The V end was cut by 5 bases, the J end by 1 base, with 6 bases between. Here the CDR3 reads CASSPRSYEQYF. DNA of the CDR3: TGTGCCAGCAGTCCTAGATCCTACGAGCAGTACTTC.

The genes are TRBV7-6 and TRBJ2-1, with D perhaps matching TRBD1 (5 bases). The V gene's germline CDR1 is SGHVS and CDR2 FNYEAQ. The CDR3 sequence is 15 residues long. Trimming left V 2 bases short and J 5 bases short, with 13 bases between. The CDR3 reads CASSLWQGTHNEQFF. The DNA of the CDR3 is TGTGCCAGCAGCTTATGGCAGGGTACCCACAATGAGCAGTTCTTC.

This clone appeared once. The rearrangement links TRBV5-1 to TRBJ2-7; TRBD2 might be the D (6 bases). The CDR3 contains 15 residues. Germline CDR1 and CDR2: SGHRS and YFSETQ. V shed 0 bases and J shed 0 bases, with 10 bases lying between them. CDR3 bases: TGCGCCAGCAGCTTGGGAGGCGGGGACTCCTACGAGCAGTACTTC. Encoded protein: CASSLGGGDSYEQYF.

CDR3: CASQEGTGELFF. Written as DNA, the CDR3 is TGTGCCAGCCAGGAGGGAACCGGGGAGCTGTTTTTT. The chain joins TRBV6-5 to TRBJ2-2; tentative D call: TRBD2 (6 bases). The CDR3 has 12 residues. Trimming took 8 bases from V and 5 from J, leaving 9 bases between them. Germline CDR1 is MNHEY and CDR2 is SVGAGI.

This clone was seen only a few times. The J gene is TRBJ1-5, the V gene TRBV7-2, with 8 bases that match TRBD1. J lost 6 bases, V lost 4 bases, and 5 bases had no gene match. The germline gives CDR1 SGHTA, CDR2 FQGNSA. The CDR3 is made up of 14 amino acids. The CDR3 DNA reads TGTGCCAGCAGCTCCGGACAGGGAGGTCAGCCCCAGCATTTT. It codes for CASSSGQGGQPQHF.

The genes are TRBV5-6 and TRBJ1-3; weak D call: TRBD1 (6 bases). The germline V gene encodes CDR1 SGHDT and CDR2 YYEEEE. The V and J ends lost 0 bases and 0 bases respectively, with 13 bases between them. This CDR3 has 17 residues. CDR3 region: CASSLGAGALSGNTIYF. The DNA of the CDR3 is TGTGCCAGCAGCTTGGGCGCGGGGGCCCTCTCTGGAAACACCATATATTTT.

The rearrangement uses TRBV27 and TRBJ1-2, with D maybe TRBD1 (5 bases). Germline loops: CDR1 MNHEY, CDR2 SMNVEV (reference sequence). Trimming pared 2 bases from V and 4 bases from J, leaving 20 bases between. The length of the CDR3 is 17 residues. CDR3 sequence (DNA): TGTGCCAGCAGTTTAAGGTACAGGATGACCGGATCCTATGGCTACACCTTC. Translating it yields CASSLRYRMTGSYGYTF.

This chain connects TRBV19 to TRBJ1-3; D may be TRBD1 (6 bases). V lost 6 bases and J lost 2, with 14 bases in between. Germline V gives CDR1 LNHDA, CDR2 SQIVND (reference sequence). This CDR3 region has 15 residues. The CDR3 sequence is CASRYQGQAGNTIYF. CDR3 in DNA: TGTGCCAGTAGATACCAGGGGCAGGCTGGAAACACCATATATTTT.

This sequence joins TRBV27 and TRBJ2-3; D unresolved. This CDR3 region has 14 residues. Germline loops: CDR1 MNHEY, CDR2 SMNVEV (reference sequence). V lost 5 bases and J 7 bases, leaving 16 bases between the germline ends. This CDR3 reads CASSPTPSTNTQYF. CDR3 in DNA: TGTGCCAGCAGTCCTACTCCTTCGACAAATACGCAGTATTTT.

The CDR3 protein is CASSPGYRQDQPQHF. In DNA, the CDR3 is TGTGCCAGCTCACCAGGGTACAGACAGGATCAGCCCCAGCATTTT. The chain links TRBV18 to TRBJ1-5, with D possibly being TRBD1 (6 bases). There are 15 residues in the CDR3. V lost 2 bases to trimming and J lost 5 bases, with 13 bases between them. In germline, CDR1 is KGHSH, CDR2 LQKENI.

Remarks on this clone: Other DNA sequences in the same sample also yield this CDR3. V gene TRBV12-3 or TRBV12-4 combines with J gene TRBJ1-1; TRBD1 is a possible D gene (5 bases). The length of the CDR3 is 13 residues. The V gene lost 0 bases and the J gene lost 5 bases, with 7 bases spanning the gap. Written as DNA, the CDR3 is TGTGCCAGCAGTTTAGCGGGGGGAACTGAAGCTTTCTTT. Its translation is CASSLAGGTEAFF.

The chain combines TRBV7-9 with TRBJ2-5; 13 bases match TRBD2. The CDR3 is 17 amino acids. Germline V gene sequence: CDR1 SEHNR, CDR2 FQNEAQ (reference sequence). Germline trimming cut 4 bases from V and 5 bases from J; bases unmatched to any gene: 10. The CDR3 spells CASSWPTSGGEGETQYF. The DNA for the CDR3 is TGTGCCAGCAGCTGGCCCACTAGCGGGGGGGAAGGCGAGACCCAGTACTTC.

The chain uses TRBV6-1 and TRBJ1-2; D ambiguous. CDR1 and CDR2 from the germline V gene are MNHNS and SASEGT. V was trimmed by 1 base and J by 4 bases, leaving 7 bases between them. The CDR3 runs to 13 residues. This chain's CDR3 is CASSEGGIYGYTF. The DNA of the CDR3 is TGTGCCAGCAGTGAAGGTGGCATCTATGGCTACACCTTC.

The CDR3 spells CASSLAGRAALNEKLFF. The CDR3 coding sequence is TGCGCCAGCAGCTTGGCGGGGAGGGCAGCCCTGAATGAAAAACTGTTTTTT. This sequence joins TRBV5-1 and TRBJ1-4, with no clear D. The ends were cut back, 0 bases at V and 5 bases at J, with 17 bases in the middle. This CDR3 region has 17 residues. Per the germline V gene, CDR1 is SGHRS and CDR2 is YFSETQ.

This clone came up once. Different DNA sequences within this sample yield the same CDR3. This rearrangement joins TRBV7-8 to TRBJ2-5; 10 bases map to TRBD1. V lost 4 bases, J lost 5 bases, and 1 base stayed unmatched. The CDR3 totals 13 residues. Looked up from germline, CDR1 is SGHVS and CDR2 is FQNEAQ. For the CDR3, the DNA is TGTGCCAGCAGCTCGGACAGGGGGGAGACCCAGTACTTC. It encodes CASSSDRGETQYF.

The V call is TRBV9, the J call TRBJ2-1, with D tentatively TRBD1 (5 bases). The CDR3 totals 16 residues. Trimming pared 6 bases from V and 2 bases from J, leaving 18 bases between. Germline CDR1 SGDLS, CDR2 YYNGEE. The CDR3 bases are TGTGCCAGCACCACTCTTCCGACAGTAACCTACAATGAGCAGTTCTTC. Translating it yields CASTTLPTVTYNEQFF.

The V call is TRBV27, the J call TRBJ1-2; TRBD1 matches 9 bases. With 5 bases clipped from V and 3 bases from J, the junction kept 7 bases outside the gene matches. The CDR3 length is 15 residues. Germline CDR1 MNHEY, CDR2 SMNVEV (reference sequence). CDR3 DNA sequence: TGTGCCAGCAGTCCAGGGACAGGGTATCACTATGGCTACACCTTC. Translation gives CASSPGTGYHYGYTF.

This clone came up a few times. The CDR3: CASSPTSRNEQFF. CDR3 nucleotides: TGTGCCAGCAGCCCGACTAGCCGCAATGAGCAGTTCTTC. The V call is TRBV3-1 (or the pseudogene TRBV3-2), the J call TRBJ2-1; 7 bases agree with TRBD2. The germline V gene encodes CDR1 LGHDT and CDR2 YNNKEL (reference sequence). Trimming at V came to 4 bases and at J to 6 bases, leaving 3 bases not matched to a gene. The CDR3 runs 13 residues.

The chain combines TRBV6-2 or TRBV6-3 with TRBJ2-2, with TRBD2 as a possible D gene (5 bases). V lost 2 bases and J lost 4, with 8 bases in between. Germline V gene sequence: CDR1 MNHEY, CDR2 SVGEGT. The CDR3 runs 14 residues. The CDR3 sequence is CASSYGRVTGELFF. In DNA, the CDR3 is TGTGCCAGCAGTTACGGGCGGGTCACCGGGGAGCTGTTTTTT.